This T cell receptor beta chain stems from a study of sequential checkpoint blockade in melanoma. Treatment indicated: randomized to nivolumab then ipilimumab (arm A) or the reverse (arm B). The repertoire was sequenced with immunoSEQ multiplex PCR; TCRdb's copy has only in-frame clones and lacks some. Of 25,000 to 35,000 clones listed, 86% are singletons. This TCR derives from a human donor with melanoma. The sample was CD8+ T cells sorted from blood (inferred from file names), taken from a patient given nivolumab and ipilimumab in sequence.

The chain's CDR3 is CSVEDAGDRVSLADTQYF. Written as DNA, the CDR3 is TGCAGCGTTGAAGATGCAGGGGACAGGGTATCTCTCGCAGATACGCAGTATTTT. V usage is TRBV29-1 and J usage is TRBJ2-3, with 9 bases matching TRBD1. Trimming took 0 bases from V and 4 from J; bases not matched to a gene: 14. Germline V CDR1 and CDR2: SQVTM, ANQGSEA. This CDR3 is built from 18 residues.